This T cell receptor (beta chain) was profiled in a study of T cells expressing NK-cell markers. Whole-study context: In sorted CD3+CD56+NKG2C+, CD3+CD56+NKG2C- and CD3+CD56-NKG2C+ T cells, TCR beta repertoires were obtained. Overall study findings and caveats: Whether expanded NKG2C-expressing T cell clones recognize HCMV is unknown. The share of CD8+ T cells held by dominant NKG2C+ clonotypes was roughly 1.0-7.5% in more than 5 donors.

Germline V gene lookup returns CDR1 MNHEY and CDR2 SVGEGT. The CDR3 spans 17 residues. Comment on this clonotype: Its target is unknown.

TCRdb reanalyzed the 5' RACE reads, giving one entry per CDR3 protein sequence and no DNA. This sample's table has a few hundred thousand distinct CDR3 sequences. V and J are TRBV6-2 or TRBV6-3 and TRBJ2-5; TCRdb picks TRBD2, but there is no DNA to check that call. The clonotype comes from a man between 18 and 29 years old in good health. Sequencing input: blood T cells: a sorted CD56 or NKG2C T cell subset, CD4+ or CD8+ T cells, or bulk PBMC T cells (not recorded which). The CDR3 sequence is CASSYRGTSGRPETQYF.